This TCR beta chain was identified during a study of OX40 agonist ivuxolimab in advanced cancers. Overall study: With a range of roughly 20 to 80, age averaged about 58 years, and around 83% were male. Overall study findings and caveats: The antigens recognized by the expanded peripheral T cells, that is their antigen specificity, were not determined.

The cohort excluded patients with autoimmune disease history or systemic immunosuppression. Notes on this clone: Antigen unknown.

Germline assignment: CDR1 DFQATT and CDR2 SNEGSKA (reference sequence). With 5 bases removed from V and 5 bases from J, the gap between germline ends came to 8 bases. The CDR3 has 11 residues. Profiling relied on immunoSEQ multiplex PCR, and the TCRdb table lists in-frame clones only, not all of them. The sample records some 110,000 clones, around 93% being singletons. The specimen comprised CD4+ or CD8+ T cells sorted from blood, sampled in a trial of the OX40 agonist ivuxolimab. The TCR was taken from an adult with an advanced solid tumor such as melanoma, head and neck, liver or kidney cancer. The chain combines TRBV20-1 with TRBJ2-3; D remains ambiguous. CDR3 amino acids: CSAWTGDTQYF. Here the CDR3 DNA reads TGCAGTGCTTGGACGGGAGATACGCAGTATTTT.